The 5 T cell receptor beta chains below were found in one sample sequenced in a study of shared clonotypes between healthy human individuals. TCRdb keeps only in-frame clones here, not all; method: immunoSEQ multiplex PCR. The sample carries some 2,000,000 clones, about 95% recorded once. Terminally differentiated effector memory CD45RA+ cells were excluded from the naive CD8 cells, which were CD45RO-negative and positively selected for CCR7. The specimen was naive CD8+ T cells sorted from blood. These TCRs come from a young man in good health.

The count of this clone is one. V usage is TRBV28 and J usage is TRBJ2-5; D not resolved. CDR3 length equals 13 residues. Germline CDR1 and CDR2: MDHEN and SYDVKM. The germline V and J ends were trimmed by 3 bases and 5 bases, with 10 bases remaining between them. The CDR3 loop is CASSFNSWETQYF. The CDR3 DNA reads as TGTGCCAGCAGTTTCAACAGTTGGGAGACCCAGTACTTC.

The CDR3 reads CASSVGGDRGHGYTF. The CDR3 DNA is TGTGCCAGCAGCGTAGGAGGTGACAGGGGCCATGGCTACACCTTC. V gene TRBV9 combines with J gene TRBJ1-2; 8 bases map to TRBD1. The germline V gene has CDR1 SGDLS and CDR2 YYNGEE. V was pared by 0 bases and J by 6 bases, with 7 bases of the junction left unmatched. The CDR3 is 15 residues long. Using reference TRBV9 and TRBJ1-2 for the parts outside the CDR3, the full variable domain is DSGVTQTPKHLITATGQRVTLRCSPRSGDLSVYWYQQSLDQGLQFLIQYYNGEERAKGNILERFSAQQFPDLHSELNLSSLELGDSALYFCASSVGGDRGHGYTFGSGTRLTVV.

A remark on this clone: The same CDR3 is also encoded by other DNA sequences in this sample. CDR3 in amino acids: CASSYGAQAFF. In nucleotides, the CDR3 is TGTGCCAGCAGTTACGGGGCACAAGCTTTCTTT. The rearrangement links TRBV6-5 to TRBJ1-1; D possibly corresponds to TRBD1 (5 bases). The V gene lost 2 bases and the J gene lost 9 bases, with 7 bases spanning the gap. The germline CDR1 and CDR2 sequences are MNHEY and SVGAGI. This CDR3 has 11 residues.

The chain couples TRBV7-9 to TRBJ1-2, with no clear D. V was trimmed by 1 base and J by 4 bases, leaving 13 bases between them. Germline V gene lookup returns CDR1 SEHNR and CDR2 FQNEAQ (reference sequence). This CDR3 is built from 15 residues. Written as DNA, the CDR3 is TGTGCCAGCAGCTTAGGAGGAGAAAGCCTCTATGGCTACACCTTC. Its translation is CASSLGGESLYGYTF.

The chain has TRBV13 and TRBJ2-7, with D perhaps matching TRBD1 (5 bases). CDR3 size: 15 residues. V was cut by 5 bases and J by 1 base, with 15 bases left in between. The germline gives CDR1 PRHDT, CDR2 FYEKMQ (reference sequence). CDR3 nucleotides: TGTGCCAGCAGCCCTTCGACCCAGGGATCCTACGAGCAGTACTTC. This translates into CASSPSTQGSYEQYF.